This is a list of T cell receptor beta chains from one sample in a study of vaccination effects on CD4 cells after COVID-19. These receptors' antigens are unknown. Profiled with immunoSEQ multiplex PCR; TCRdb holds only in-frame clones, not every one. This table holds some 17,000 clones, around 80% found once. The sample here was CD4+ T cells from PBMCs cultured with SARS-CoV-2 spike peptides, taken after COVID-19 vaccination. The receptors originated from a human donor who had a prior SARS-CoV-2 infection. Each CDR3 is given with its conserved first and last residue. The order of the fields is CDR3 length, V gene, D gene, clone size, J gene, CDR3 DNA, CDR3 protein. A D gene is named only where the DNA matches it firmly. Clone size is given for some rows only: seen once, a few or many times, or a class if the clone is expanded.

length: 13; V: TRBV6-2/TRBV6-3; D: -; size: -; J: TRBJ1-1; DNA: TGTGCCAGCAGCGCCGTGGGCATAACTGAAGCTTTCTTT; CDR3: CASSAVGITEAFF
length: 14; V: TRBV11-1; D: TRBD2; size: -; J: TRBJ2-1; DNA: TGTGCCAGCAGCTCGCGGACTAGCGGGAGAGAGCAGTTCTTC; CDR3: CASSSRTSGREQFF
length: 14; V: TRBV11-3; D: -; size: -; J: TRBJ2-1; DNA: TGTGCCAGCATAGGAGGGGGCTCCTACAATGAGCAGTTCTTC; CDR3: CASIGGGSYNEQFF
length: 18; V: TRBV4-2; D: TRBD1; size: few; J: TRBJ2-7; DNA: TGTGCCAGCAGCCACCGGGACAGTGAACGAGGGGCCAACTACGAGCAGTACTTC; CDR3: CASSHRDSERGANYEQYF
length: 14; V: TRBV7-3; D: -; size: -; J: TRBJ2-2; DNA: TGTGCCAGCAGCTTCCACTCCGGTGCCCCGGAGCTGTTTTTT; CDR3: CASSFHSGAPELFF
length: 14; V: TRBV2; D: -; size: -; J: TRBJ1-1; DNA: TGTGCCAGCAGTGTTGGAGGCACCGACACTGAAGCTTTCTTT; CDR3: CASSVGGTDTEAFF
length: 17; V: TRBV7-8; D: -; size: -; J: TRBJ2-2; DNA: TGTGCCAGCAGCTCCCGACAGTACGGTGCGAACACCGGGGAGCTGTTTTTT; CDR3: CASSSRQYGANTGELFF
length: 14; V: TRBV28; D: TRBD2; size: -; J: TRBJ2-7; DNA: TGTGCCAGCATCAAGGGACTAGGGGAGTACGAGCAGTACTTC; CDR3: CASIKGLGEYEQYF
length: 16; V: TRBV5-1; D: TRBD2; size: -; J: TRBJ2-3; DNA: TGCGCCAGCAGCTTGGATGCTAGCGGGAGTGTAAATACGCAGTATTTT; CDR3: CASSLDASGSVNTQYF
length: 15; V: TRBV9; D: TRBD2; size: -; J: TRBJ2-5; DNA: TGTGCCAGCAGCGTTGGACTAGCGGCTCTTCAGACCCAGTACTTC; CDR3: CASSVGLAALQTQYF
length: 17; V: TRBV21-1; D: -; size: few; J: TRBJ2-7; DNA: TGTGCCAGCAGCTACCCCCGGGACAGGGGTACCTCCTACGAGCAGTACTTC; CDR3: CASSYPRDRGTSYEQYF
length: 14; V: TRBV19; D: TRBD2; size: -; J: TRBJ2-5; DNA: TGTGCCAGTAGAACCGGACTAGCGGGAGACGCCCCGTACTTC; CDR3: CASRTGLAGDAPYF
length: 14; V: TRBV11-3; D: -; size: few; J: TRBJ1-2; DNA: TGTGCCAGCAGCTTAGGCTCGGGGAGCCGGGGGTGCACCTTC; CDR3: CASSLGSGSRGCTF
length: 11; V: TRBV10-3; D: -; size: -; J: TRBJ1-2; DNA: TGTGCCATCAGTGAAGACTATGGCTACACCTTC; CDR3: CAISEDYGYTF
length: 16; V: TRBV6-2/TRBV6-3; D: TRBD1; size: few; J: TRBJ2-7; DNA: TGTGCCAGCAGTTACAACCGGGACAGGGGGAACTACGAGCAGTACTTC; CDR3: CASSYNRDRGNYEQYF